The source of this TCR beta chain is a study of T cells expressing NK-cell markers. Study results and caveats: Dominant NKG2C+ clonotypes were found to form roughly 1.0-7.5% of CD8+ T cells in roughly 6 donors. For a few donors, these clonotypes were likewise the leading ones in the CD3+CD56-NKG2C+ fraction.

For this clonotype: The antigen is undetermined.

As the method of synthesis, 5'RACE template switching with UMIs yielded TCR beta cDNA. TCRdb re-called the 5' RACE reads and catalogs CDR3 proteins one per entry, DNA excluded. This table holds 350,000 to 400,000 distinct CDR3 sequences. Germline V gene lookup returns CDR1 ENHRY and CDR2 SYGVKD. The length of the CDR3 is 12 residues. The sequence derives from a woman aged 45-60 years in good health. What was sequenced was blood T cells: a sorted CD56 or NKG2C T cell subset, CD4+ or CD8+ T cells, or bulk PBMC T cells (not recorded which). The chain carries TRBV10-3 and TRBJ2-7; TCRdb returns TRBD1, unconfirmable since there is no DNA. The CDR3 spells CAISQQGYEQYF.